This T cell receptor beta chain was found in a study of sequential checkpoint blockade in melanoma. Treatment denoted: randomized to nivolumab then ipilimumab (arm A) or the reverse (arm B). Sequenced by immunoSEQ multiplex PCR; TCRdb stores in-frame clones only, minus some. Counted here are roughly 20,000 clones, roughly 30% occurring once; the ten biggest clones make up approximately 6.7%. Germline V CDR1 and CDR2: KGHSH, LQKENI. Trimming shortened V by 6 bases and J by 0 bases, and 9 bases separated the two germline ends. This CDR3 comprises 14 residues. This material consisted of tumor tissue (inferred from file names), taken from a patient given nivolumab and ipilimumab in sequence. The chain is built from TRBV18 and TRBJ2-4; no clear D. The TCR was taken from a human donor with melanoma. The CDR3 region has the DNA TGTGCCAGCTCCCCCGATTTAGCCAAAAACATTCAGTACTTC. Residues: CASSPDLAKNIQYF. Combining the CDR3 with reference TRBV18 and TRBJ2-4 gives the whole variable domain NAGVMQNPRHLVRRRGQEARLRCSPMKGHSHVYWYRQLPEEGLKFMVYLQKENIIDESGMPKERFSAEFPKEGPSILRIQQVVRGDSAAYFCASSPDLAKNIQYFGAGTRLSVL.